This passage covers 23 T cell receptor beta chains from one sample sequenced in a study of blood T cell repertoires in COVID-19. Method: immunoSEQ multiplex PCR; TCRdb's copy keeps in-frame clones and lacks some. The data show about 310,000 clones, with roughly 85% seen just once and roughly 2% held by the top ten. Sequenced: PBMCs or T cells enriched from blood (not recorded which). Receptors originate from a man younger than 40 who had recovered from COVID-19.

J is TRBJ2-1 and V is TRBV15, with a weak D call TRBD2 (6 bases). The V end lost 0 bases, the J end lost 7 bases, and 13 bases lay between the germline ends. Germline V gene data show CDR1 as LNHNV and CDR2 as YYDKDF (reference sequence). This CDR3 spans 15 amino acids. The chain's CDR3 is CATSRDAGLVNEQFF. The CDR3 DNA reads TGTGCCACCAGCAGAGATGCGGGGTTGGTGAATGAGCAGTTCTTC.

This chain uses TRBV7-2 with TRBJ2-3; D may be TRBD1 (6 bases). Per germline, CDR1 SGHTA and CDR2 FQGNSA. Deletions cut 3 bases from V and 0 bases from J, with 10 bases between. The CDR3 loop spans 15 amino acids. The CDR3: CASSFRGRSTDTQYF. Written as DNA, the CDR3 is TGTGCCAGCAGCTTCAGGGGACGGAGCACAGATACGCAGTATTTT.

The genes are TRBV20-1 and TRBJ1-2; D is unclear. The germline V and J ends were trimmed by 3 bases and 1 base, with 6 bases remaining between them. The CDR3 runs 12 residues. Germline V gene lookup returns CDR1 DFQATT and CDR2 SNEGSKA (reference sequence). This chain's CDR3 is CSASGDNYGYTF. The CDR3, as DNA: TGCAGTGCTAGTGGAGATAACTATGGCTACACCTTC.

The chain is built from TRBV29-1 and TRBJ2-7, with a possible D match to TRBD1 (6 bases). CDR3 length equals 13 residues. The V end lost 5 bases, the J end lost 1 base, and 12 bases lay between the germline ends. CDR1 and CDR2 (germline): SQVTM, ANQGSEA. The CDR3 DNA reads as TGCAGCGTTACCGACAGGAGATCCTACGAGCAGTACTTC. Translated, it gives CSVTDRRSYEQYF.

The chain is built from TRBV5-1 and TRBJ1-2, with 10 bases aligning to TRBD1. The trim removed 3 bases at V and 4 bases at J, leaving 3 bases unmatched. Germline V gene lookup returns CDR1 SGHRS and CDR2 YFSETQ. The CDR3 is made up of 14 amino acids. The CDR3 is CASSYDRGPYGYTF. Here the CDR3 DNA reads TGCGCCAGCAGCTATGACAGGGGGCCCTATGGCTACACCTTC.

V gene TRBV18 combines with J gene TRBJ1-1, with 7 bases identical to TRBD1. The CDR3 has 15 residues. The germline CDR1 and CDR2 sequences are KGHSH and LQKENI. The ends lost 4 bases at V and 4 bases at J; junction bases unmatched: 9. The CDR3 DNA reads as TGTGCCAGCTCACAACCCGGGTCAGGGGGCACTGAAGCTTTCTTT. Translating it yields CASSQPGSGGTEAFF.

The chain uses TRBV7-8 and TRBJ2-7; D gene unclear. The CDR3 has 12 residues. The V end lost 1 base, the J end lost 3 bases, and 4 bases lay between the germline ends. CDR1 and CDR2 from the germline V gene are SGHVS and FQNEAQ. The CDR3 spells CASSLVLYEQYF. In DNA, the CDR3 is TGTGCCAGCAGCTTAGTTCTCTACGAGCAGTACTTC.

The chain joins TRBV7-2 to TRBJ2-5, with 9 bases matching TRBD2. V shed 0 bases and J 0 bases; nucleotides not matched to a gene: 2. Looked up from germline, CDR1 is SGHTA and CDR2 is FQGNSA. The CDR3 contains 16 residues. The CDR3 DNA sequence: TGTGCCAGCAGCTTAGCTCTAGCGGGGTACCAAGAGACCCAGTACTTC. Translation gives CASSLALAGYQETQYF. Variable domain in full (rest from reference TRBV7-2 and TRBJ2-5): GAGVSQSPSNKVTEKGKDVELRCDPISGHTALYWYRQSLGQGLEFLIYFQGNSAPDKSGLPSDRFSAERTGGSVSTLTIQRTQQEDSAVYLCASSLALAGYQETQYFGPGTRLLVL.

This clone was seen a handful of times. The chain is built from TRBV29-1 and TRBJ1-6, with 7 bases that match TRBD1. Per germline, CDR1 SQVTM and CDR2 ANQGSEA. The CDR3 covers 13 residues. V gave up 6 bases and J gave up 5 bases; unmatched junction bases: 4. The CDR3 reads CSVSQGHNSPLHF. The CDR3 DNA reads TGCAGCGTCTCACAGGGGCATAATTCACCCCTCCACTTT. Looking up the rest from reference TRBV29-1 and TRBJ1-6 gives the full variable domain: SAVISQKPSRDICQRGTSLTIQCQVDSQVTMMFWYRQQPGQSLTLIATANQGSEATYESGFVIDKFPISRPNLTFSTLTVSNMSPEDSSIYLCSVSQGHNSPLHFGNGTRLTVT.

This sequence joins TRBV9 and TRBJ2-7; D is ambiguous. CDR3 length equals 15 residues. The germline V gene has CDR1 SGDLS and CDR2 YYNGEE. The ends were cut back, 0 bases at V and 0 bases at J, with 10 bases in the middle. This CDR3 is CASSVGAGNSYEQYF. CDR3 coding DNA: TGTGCCAGCAGCGTAGGGGCAGGTAACTCCTACGAGCAGTACTTC.

The chain couples TRBV9 to TRBJ2-1; TRBD2 agrees at 11 bases. Germline trimming cut 3 bases from V and 9 bases from J; bases unmatched to any gene: 5. Germline CDR1 and CDR2: SGDLS and YYNGEE. This CDR3 contains 14 residues. The CDR3 protein is CASSATTSGTEQFF. CDR3 bases: TGTGCCAGCAGCGCGACGACTAGCGGGACTGAGCAGTTCTTC.

The V gene is TRBV5-6, the J gene TRBJ1-5; 10 bases line up with TRBD1. The CDR3 spans 18 residues. Germline loops: CDR1 SGHDT, CDR2 YYEEEE. The ends lost 3 bases at V and 2 bases at J; junction bases unmatched: 11. The chain's CDR3 is CASSSFRDRGPRNQPQHF. The CDR3 nucleotides read TGTGCCAGCAGCTCCTTCCGGGACAGGGGCCCCCGCAATCAGCCCCAGCATTTT. Full variable domain (outside the CDR3, taken from reference TRBV5-6 and TRBJ1-5): DAGVTQSPTHLIKTRGQQVTLRCSPKSGHDTVSWYQQALGQGPQFIFQYYEEEERQRGNFPDRFSGHQFPNYSSELNVNALLLGDSALYLCASSSFRDRGPRNQPQHFGDGTRLSIL.

The CDR3 spells CAISQGLATDTQYF. CDR3 coding DNA: TGTGCCATCAGCCAAGGACTAGCCACAGATACGCAGTATTTT. This sequence joins TRBV10-3 and TRBJ2-3; 8 bases are a match to TRBD2. CDR3 length equals 14 residues. CDR1 and CDR2 (germline): ENHRY, SYGVKD. The trim removed 6 bases at V and 2 bases at J, leaving 4 bases unmatched.

The V gene is TRBV28, the J gene TRBJ1-2; D not resolved. Germline-derived CDR1 and CDR2 are MDHEN and SYDVKM. V was cut by 4 bases and J by 5 bases, with 17 bases left in between. CDR3 length equals 15 residues. DNA of the CDR3: TGTGCCAGCAGTTCCTCCTCTATGGGGAGATATGGCTACACCTTC. This translates into CASSSSSMGRYGYTF.

The rearrangement joins TRBV12-3 or TRBV12-4 to TRBJ2-5; D call uncertain. The CDR3 is 13 residues long. V was trimmed by 6 bases and J by 6 bases, leaving 14 bases between them. The CDR3 sequence: CASRPVSSKTQYF. In DNA, the CDR3 is TGTGCCAGCAGGCCCGTTAGTTCGAAGACCCAGTACTTC.

The rearrangement joins TRBV7-2 to TRBJ1-6, with D uncertain. With 1 base removed from V and 10 bases from J, the gap between germline ends came to 14 bases. The CDR3 runs 15 residues. Germline V gives CDR1 SGHTA, CDR2 FQGNSA. The CDR3 spells CASSLGVAVSSPLHF. The CDR3 DNA sequence: TGTGCCAGCAGCTTAGGGGTAGCCGTGAGCTCACCCCTCCACTTT.

This clone was seen more than once but under ten times. The J gene is TRBJ1-6, the V gene TRBV14, with 10 nucleotides matching TRBD1. V lost 1 base, J lost 10 bases, and 7 bases stayed unmatched. Looked up from germline, CDR1 is SGHDN and CDR2 is FVKESK. The CDR3 extends over 16 amino acids. CDR3 amino acids: CASSQGFRGQGSPLHF. The CDR3 DNA is TGTGCCAGCAGCCAAGGTTTTCGGGGACAGGGGTCACCCCTCCACTTT.

The chain employs TRBV24-1 and TRBJ2-3; the D gene is possibly TRBD2 (6 bases). Per germline, CDR1 KGHDR and CDR2 SFDVKD. The germline V and J ends were trimmed by 3 bases and 1 base, with 13 bases remaining between them. The CDR3 is 16 residues long. The CDR3 loop reads CATSDPGASGTDTQYF. The CDR3 bases are TGTGCCACCAGTGATCCTGGTGCTAGCGGCACAGATACGCAGTATTTT.

CDR3 residues: CASSQAGQGVYTEAFF. The DNA of the CDR3 is TGTGCCAGCAGCCAAGCGGGACAGGGGGTCTACACTGAAGCTTTCTTT. The chain couples TRBV3-1 (or the pseudogene TRBV3-2) to TRBJ1-1; 11 bases are a match to TRBD1. Germline CDR1 and CDR2: LGHDT and YNNKEL (reference sequence). The junction had 4 bases not matched to a gene; V was cut back by 1 base and J by 3 bases. The CDR3 sequence is 16 residues long.

The chain carries TRBV15 and TRBJ2-6; D is uncertain. The germline V and J ends were trimmed by 0 bases and 3 bases, with 6 bases remaining between them. The CDR3 covers 15 residues. From germline, CDR1 is LNHNV and CDR2 YYDKDF (reference sequence). CDR3 nucleotide sequence: TGTGCCACCAGCAGAGATCGCGATGGGGCCAACGTCCTGACTTTC. Its translation is CATSRDRDGANVLTF.

The rearrangement links TRBV3-1 (or the pseudogene TRBV3-2) to TRBJ1-5; D uncertain. This CDR3 is built from 13 residues. V lost 0 bases to trimming and J lost 8 bases, with 8 bases between them. Per the germline V gene, CDR1 is LGHDT and CDR2 is YNNKEL (reference sequence). The CDR3, as DNA: TGTGCCAGCAGCCAAGAAGTGGGAGAGCCCCAGCATTTT. It encodes CASSQEVGEPQHF.

J is TRBJ1-5 and V is TRBV2; D uncertain. This CDR3 is built from 17 residues. The V gene lost 3 bases and the J gene lost 1 base, with 16 bases spanning the gap. CDR1 is SNHLY and CDR2 is FYNNEI in the germline V gene. The CDR3 loop is CASSEYGPGFSNQPQHF. CDR3 bases: TGTGCCAGCAGTGAGTATGGGCCTGGATTCAGCAATCAGCCCCAGCATTTT.

The gene calls are TRBV19 and TRBJ2-5; 10 positions match TRBD2. Per the germline V gene, CDR1 is LNHDA and CDR2 is SQIVND (reference sequence). The CDR3 runs 17 residues. Germline trimming cut 3 bases from V and 5 bases from J; bases unmatched to any gene: 12. The CDR3 nucleotides are TGTGCCAGTAGTATTTCGGGGAAACTAGCGGGGTGGGAGACCCAGTACTTC. Translated, it gives CASSISGKLAGWETQYF.